A single sample is the source of the 27 T cell receptor beta chains below, sequenced in a study of Ad26.COV2.S vaccination and SARS-CoV-2 variants. Sequenced by immunoSEQ multiplex PCR; TCRdb stores in-frame clones only, minus some. In the table there are hundreds of thousands of clones, approximately 81% of which are singletons. Treatment reported: around 19 received Ad26.COV2.S at low or high dose, single or two shots; about five received placebo; per-sample allocation not given. Day 63 after the first vaccine or placebo injection was the time point for sampling. Sequenced material: peripheral blood, taken in a trial of Ad26.COV2.S vaccine versus placebo. Receptor source: a person between 18 and 59 years old who received the Ad26.COV2.S COVID-19 vaccine or a placebo.

The chain joins TRBV19 to TRBJ2-6, with 7 bases fitting TRBD2. The germline V gene has CDR1 LNHDA and CDR2 SQIVND (reference sequence). CDR3 length equals 16 residues. V shed 11 bases and J 2 bases; nucleotides not matched to a gene: 12. CDR3 sequence: CASSPGGWAGANVLTF. CDR3 coding DNA: TGTGCCTCCTCCCCGGGGGGATGGGCTGGGGCCAACGTCCTGACTTTC.

This clone appeared a single time. In the same sample, other DNA sequences code for this CDR3. For the CDR3, the DNA is TGTGCCAGCTCACCACCGGGGTTGTATGGCTACACCTTC. This translates into CASSPPGLYGYTF. This rearrangement joins TRBV18 to TRBJ1-2, with D unclear. V was shortened by 0 bases and J by 5 bases, with 7 bases between the two germline ends. The CDR3 has 13 residues. Per the germline V gene, CDR1 is KGHSH and CDR2 is LQKENI.

The chain combines TRBV7-8 with TRBJ1-2; 7 bases align to TRBD1. V lost 2 bases to trimming and J lost 4 bases; unmatched junction nucleotides: 7. The CDR3 spans 15 residues. CDR1 is SGHVS, CDR2 FQNEAQ, per germline. CDR3 DNA sequence: TGTGCCAGCAGCTTAATCTTGACAGGGACCTATGGCTACACCTTC. It is translated as CASSLILTGTYGYTF. Together with reference TRBV7-8 and TRBJ1-2, the CDR3 gives the full variable domain: GAGVSQSPRYKVAKRGQDVALRCDPISGHVSLFWYQQALGQGPEFLTYFQNEAQLDKSGLPSDRFFAERPEGSVSTLKIQRTQQEDSAVYLCASSLILTGTYGYTFGSGTRLTVV.

The gene calls are TRBV2 and TRBJ1-3; TRBD1 agrees at 11 bases. Germline V lookup: CDR1 SNHLY, CDR2 FYNNEI. This CDR3 has 16 amino acids. V lost 5 bases, J lost 0 bases, and 3 bases stayed unmatched. CDR3 protein: CASSLGQGASGNTIYF. CDR3 DNA sequence: TGTGCCAGCAGTCTTGGACAGGGGGCCTCTGGAAACACCATATATTTT.

The chain uses TRBV2 and TRBJ2-1, with a weak D call TRBD1 (6 bases). This CDR3 has 14 amino acids. With 8 bases removed from V and 3 bases from J, the gap between germline ends came to 14 bases. Germline V gene lookup returns CDR1 SNHLY and CDR2 FYNNEI. CDR3 amino acids: CASPRGRLYNEQFF. The CDR3 bases are TGTGCCAGCCCCAGGGGCCGGCTCTACAATGAGCAGTTCTTC.

This clone was picked up one time. The chain links TRBV4-3 to TRBJ2-7; tentative D call: TRBD1 (6 bases). The CDR3 is 16 amino acids. Trimming took 0 bases from V and 5 from J, leaving 17 bases between them. Germline lookup yields CDR1 LGHNA and CDR2 YSLEER. CDR3 residues: CASSQDLGTQGNEQYF. The CDR3 nucleotides read TGCGCCAGCAGCCAAGATTTGGGGACACAAGGTAACGAGCAGTACTTC.

J is TRBJ2-1 and V is TRBV11-2; D gene ambiguous. The V gene lost 0 bases and the J gene lost 9 bases, with 9 bases spanning the gap. The CDR3 consists of 13 residues. Germline loops: CDR1 SGHAT, CDR2 FQNNGV. The chain's CDR3 is CASSLDWQTEQFF. The CDR3 DNA follows: TGTGCCAGCAGCTTAGATTGGCAGACTGAGCAGTTCTTC.

This chain connects TRBV3-1 (or the pseudogene TRBV3-2) to TRBJ2-4; D not certain. V lost 4 bases and J lost 6, with 7 bases in between. Per germline, CDR1 LGHDT and CDR2 YNNKEL (reference sequence). This CDR3 has 12 residues. This chain's CDR3 is CASSPNPNIQYF. CDR3 DNA sequence: TGTGCCAGCAGCCCCAACCCAAACATTCAGTACTTC.

This chain links TRBV5-1 with TRBJ2-6; 8 bases agree with TRBD1. J gave up 0 bases and V 1 base, and 6 bases lay outside the gene matches. The germline V gene encodes CDR1 SGHRS and CDR2 YFSETQ. CDR3 size: 18 residues. The CDR3 is CASSLRTGLTSGANVLTF. For the CDR3, the DNA is TGCGCCAGCAGCTTGAGGACAGGGTTAACCTCTGGGGCCAACGTCCTGACTTTC.

CDR3 sequence: CASSYSIGAPDTQYF. DNA for the CDR3: TGTGCCAGCAGTTACTCGATCGGGGCCCCAGATACGCAGTATTTT. The chain uses TRBV6-2 or TRBV6-3 and TRBJ2-3; TRBD1 or TRBD2 may be the D gene (5 bases each). Germline V gene sequence: CDR1 MNHEY, CDR2 SVGEGT. The length of the CDR3 is 15 residues. Trimming pared 0 bases from V and 4 bases from J, leaving 11 bases between.

The chain couples TRBV5-1 to TRBJ2-2; 8 nucleotides line up with TRBD1. The V segment lost 1 base and the J segment 0 bases; nucleotides outside the gene matches: 5. The CDR3 extends over 17 amino acids. Germline V gene lookup returns CDR1 SGHRS and CDR2 YFSETQ. CDR3 sequence: CASSLKLGQANTGELFF. The CDR3 DNA sequence: TGCGCCAGCAGCTTGAAACTGGGACAGGCGAACACCGGGGAGCTGTTTTTT.

The chain employs TRBV10-3 and TRBJ2-5, with a weak D call TRBD1 (7 bases). This CDR3 region has 14 residues. V was clipped by 11 bases and J by 4 bases, with 20 bases between them. Germline-derived CDR1 and CDR2 are ENHRY and SYGVKD. The CDR3: CASAQAGGGETQYF. CDR3 in DNA: TGTGCCTCCGCGCAGGCAGGGGGAGGAGAGACCCAGTACTTC.

The chain's CDR3 is CASSDSGGASPLHF. The CDR3 nucleotides are TGCGCCAGCAGTGATTCAGGGGGAGCTTCACCCCTCCACTTT. This chain links TRBV10-2 with TRBJ1-6; 7 bases fit TRBD1. In germline, CDR1 is WSHSY, CDR2 SAAADI. V lost 3 bases to trimming and J lost 9 bases; unmatched junction nucleotides: 5. This CDR3 contains 14 residues.

The chain is built from TRBV5-4 and TRBJ1-1; D is possibly TRBD1 (5 bases). CDR3 length equals 14 residues. Trimming removed 3 bases from V and 4 bases from J, with 13 bases in between. CDR1 and CDR2 from the germline V gene are SGHNT and YYREEE (reference sequence). CDR3 residues: CASSWPEGRTEAFF. The DNA for the CDR3 is TGTGCCAGCAGCTGGCCTGAGGGGCGCACTGAAGCTTTCTTT.

The rearrangement links TRBV5-1 to TRBJ2-5, with 7 nucleotides matching TRBD2. This CDR3 has 15 residues. Germline V gene sequence: CDR1 SGHRS, CDR2 YFSETQ. V shed 0 bases and J 1 base; nucleotides not matched to a gene: 3. This CDR3 reads CASSLDGGGQETQYF. The CDR3 DNA reads TGCGCCAGCAGCTTGGATGGCGGGGGCCAAGAGACCCAGTACTTC.

V gene TRBV6-2 or TRBV6-3 combines with J gene TRBJ2-5; tentatively, D is TRBD2 (5 bases). Germline lookup yields CDR1 MNHEY and CDR2 SVGEGT. The CDR3 contains 13 residues. Trimming left V 2 bases short and J 5 bases short, with 9 bases between. The CDR3 is CASSYSLAETQYF. CDR3 nucleotides: TGTGCCAGCAGTTACAGTCTAGCTGAGACCCAGTACTTC.

This sequence joins TRBV7-6 and TRBJ2-5; D assignment may be TRBD1 or TRBD2 (5 bases each). Germline CDR1 SGHVS, CDR2 FNYEAQ. V was trimmed by 1 base and J by 4 bases, leaving 13 bases between them. The CDR3 has 15 residues. The CDR3 DNA reads as TGTGCCAGCAGCTTAGTGACGGGGCTGGCAGAGACCCAGTACTTC. Encoded protein: CASSLVTGLAETQYF.

The chain uses TRBV11-2 and TRBJ2-7; possibly TRBD1 for D (6 bases). This CDR3 spans 16 amino acids. Trimming left V 3 bases short and J 0 bases short, with 15 bases between. Germline V gene lookup returns CDR1 SGHAT and CDR2 FQNNGV. CDR3 in DNA: TGTGCCAGCAGCTTTCGGACAGATATACCCTCCTACGAGCAGTACTTC. It yields the protein CASSFRTDIPSYEQYF.

The chain combines TRBV9 with TRBJ2-3; D not certain. Germline loops: CDR1 SGDLS, CDR2 YYNGEE. V lost 0 bases, J lost 0 bases, and 8 bases lay in between. There are 15 residues in the CDR3. CDR3 sequence reads: CASSVGASSTDTQYF. DNA for the CDR3: TGTGCCAGCAGCGTAGGGGCTTCTAGCACAGATACGCAGTATTTT. The full variable domain, in which reference TRBV9 and TRBJ2-3 provide the parts outside the CDR3, is DSGVTQTPKHLITATGQRVTLRCSPRSGDLSVYWYQQSLDQGLQFLIQYYNGEERAKGNILERFSAQQFPDLHSELNLSSLELGDSALYFCASSVGASSTDTQYFGPGTRLTVL.

This chain uses TRBV5-4 with TRBJ2-3, with D perhaps assigned TRBD1 or TRBD2 (6 bases each). The CDR3 is 16 residues long. Trimming cost V 4 bases and J 6 bases, with 21 bases left between them. Germline V gene lookup returns CDR1 SGHNT and CDR2 YYREEE (reference sequence). The CDR3 DNA is TGTGCCAGCAGCCCCGTTGGGGGGCCGGTGAAGGATACGCAGTATTTT. This gives the protein CASSPVGGPVKDTQYF.

V usage is TRBV20-1 and J usage is TRBJ2-7, with 8 bases identical to TRBD1. V gave up 2 bases and J gave up 6 bases; unmatched junction bases: 0. This CDR3 is built from 11 residues. CDR1 and CDR2 (germline): DFQATT, SNEGSKA (reference sequence). The CDR3 DNA reads TGCAGTGCTAGAACAGGGGGCGAGCAGTACTTC. It translates to CSARTGGEQYF.

The V gene is TRBV11-2, the J gene TRBJ1-6; D remains ambiguous. Germline values: CDR1 SGHAT, CDR2 FQNNGV. This CDR3 comprises 13 residues. The ends were cut back, 5 bases at V and 11 bases at J, with 13 bases in the middle. This CDR3 reads CASSLEDFTPLHF. CDR3 coding DNA: TGTGCCAGCAGCCTGGAGGATTTCACACCCCTCCACTTT.

This clone has only one observation. The chain couples TRBV18 to TRBJ2-7; 12 bases are shared with TRBD1. This CDR3 is built from 14 residues. The ends lost 6 bases at V and 6 bases at J; junction bases unmatched: 6. Germline lookup yields CDR1 KGHSH and CDR2 LQKENI. The CDR3 nucleotides read TGTGCCAGCTCGCCCGGGACAGGGGGCGCCGAGCAGTACTTC. Its protein product is CASSPGTGGAEQYF.

This clone has just a few counts. This chain links TRBV28 with TRBJ2-5, with 11 bases lining up with TRBD2. With V trimmed by 6 bases and J by 2 bases, 8 bases remained unmatched. This CDR3 is 16 amino acids long. Germline V gives CDR1 MDHEN, CDR2 SYDVKM. CDR3 region: CASSTQIAGGQETQYF. DNA for the CDR3: TGTGCCAGCAGCACTCAAATAGCGGGAGGGCAAGAGACCCAGTACTTC.

The V gene is TRBV29-1, the J gene TRBJ1-2; 8 bases are shared with TRBD1. Germline V gene data show CDR1 as SQVTM and CDR2 as ANQGSEA. The CDR3 runs 14 residues. The V gene end was trimmed by 5 bases and the J gene end by 6 bases; junction bases not matched to a gene: 11. CDR3 sequence: CSVPQRQGLDGYTF. CDR3 bases: TGCAGCGTTCCGCAGAGACAGGGGCTCGATGGCTACACCTTC.

V usage is TRBV19 and J usage is TRBJ2-2; D uncertain. The CDR3 contains 13 residues. Germline CDR1 and CDR2: LNHDA and SQIVND (reference sequence). The V end was cut by 1 base, the J end by 4 bases, with 4 bases between. CDR3 protein: CASSIGGTGELFF. The DNA of the CDR3 is TGTGCCAGTAGTATAGGGGGCACCGGGGAGCTGTTTTTT.

V gene TRBV18 combines with J gene TRBJ2-7; the D is unclear. CDR3 length: 13 residues. Trimming cost V 3 bases and J 5 bases, with 11 bases left between them. Germline loops: CDR1 KGHSH, CDR2 LQKENI. The CDR3 nucleotides read TGTGCCAGCTCACCCCCCCTGGCCCACGAGCAGTACTTC. Protein product: CASSPPLAHEQYF.